This T cell receptor (beta chain) was captured in a study of T-cell memory formation after mild COVID-19. Trimming pared 3 bases from V and 2 bases from J, leaving 7 bases between. The CDR3 consists of 13 residues. After 5'RACE with constant-segment primers, TCR alpha and TCR beta cDNA libraries carrying sample barcodes and UMIs were obtained. TCRdb reprocessed the 5' RACE reads with MiXCR, giving one entry per CDR3 protein. The sample has over 350,000 distinct CDR3 sequences, 24% seen once; the top ten hold 8.5% to 9%. As regards this clonotype: The antigen is unknown.

Overall study findings and caveats: Shrinking CD4+ clones resided mostly in CM and EM, and CD8+ ones in EMRA.

The chain is built from TRBV12-3 or TRBV12-4 and TRBJ2-5; D not resolved. The receptor's source is an adult woman who had mild COVID-19 (a few samples of this study predate the infection). Cell type and time point are not known. Input material: PBMCs or a T cell subset sorted from them (not recorded which). In DNA form, the CDR3 reads TGTGCCAGCAGTTTTAAGGGACAAGAGACCCAGTACTTC. Translation: CASSFKGQETQYF.